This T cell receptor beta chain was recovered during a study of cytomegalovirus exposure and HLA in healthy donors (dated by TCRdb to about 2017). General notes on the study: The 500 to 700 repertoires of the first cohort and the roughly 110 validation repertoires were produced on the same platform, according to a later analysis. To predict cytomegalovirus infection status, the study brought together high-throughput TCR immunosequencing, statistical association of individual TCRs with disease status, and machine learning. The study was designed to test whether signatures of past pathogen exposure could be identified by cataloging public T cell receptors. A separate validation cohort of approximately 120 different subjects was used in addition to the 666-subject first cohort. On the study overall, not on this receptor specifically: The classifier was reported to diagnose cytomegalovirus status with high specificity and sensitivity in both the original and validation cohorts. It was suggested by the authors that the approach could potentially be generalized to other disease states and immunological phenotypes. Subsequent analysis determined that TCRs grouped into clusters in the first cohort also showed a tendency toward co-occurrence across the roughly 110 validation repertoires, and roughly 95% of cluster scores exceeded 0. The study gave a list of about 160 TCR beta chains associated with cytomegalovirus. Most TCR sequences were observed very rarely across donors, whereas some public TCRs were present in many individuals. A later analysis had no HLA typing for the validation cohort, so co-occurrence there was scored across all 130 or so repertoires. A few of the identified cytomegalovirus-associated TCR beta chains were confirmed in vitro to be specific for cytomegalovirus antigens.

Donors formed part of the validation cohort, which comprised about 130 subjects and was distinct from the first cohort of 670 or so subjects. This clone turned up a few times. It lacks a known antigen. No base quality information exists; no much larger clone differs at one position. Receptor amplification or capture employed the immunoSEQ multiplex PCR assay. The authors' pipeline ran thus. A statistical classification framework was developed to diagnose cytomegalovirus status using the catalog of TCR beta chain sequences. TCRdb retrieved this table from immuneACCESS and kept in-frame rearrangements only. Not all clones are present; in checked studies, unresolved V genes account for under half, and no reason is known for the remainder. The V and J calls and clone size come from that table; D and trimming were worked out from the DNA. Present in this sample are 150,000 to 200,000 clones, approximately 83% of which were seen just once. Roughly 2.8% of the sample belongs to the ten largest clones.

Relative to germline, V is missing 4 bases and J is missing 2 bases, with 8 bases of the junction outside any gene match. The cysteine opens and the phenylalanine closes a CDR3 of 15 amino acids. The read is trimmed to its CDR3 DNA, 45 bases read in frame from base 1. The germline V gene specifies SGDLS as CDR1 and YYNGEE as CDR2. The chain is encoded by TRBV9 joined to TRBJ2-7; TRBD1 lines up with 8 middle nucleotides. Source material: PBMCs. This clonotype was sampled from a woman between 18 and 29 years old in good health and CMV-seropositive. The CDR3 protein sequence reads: CASSPRTGLAYEQYF. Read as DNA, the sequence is TGTGCCAGCAGCCCCCGGACAGGGCTTGCCTACGAGCAGTACTTC.